This TCR beta chain was identified in a study of graft-versus-host responses after intestinal transplantation. Study summary: All of the recipients had induction that used anti-thymocyte globulin, then tacrolimus and steroids for about 3 years. Study results and caveats: Researchers found GvH clones in recipient marrow, and some showed up first in ileum or blood. Within allografts, high graft-versus-host to host-versus-graft clonal ratios were seen among patients with graft-donor T cell macrochimerism.

With regard to this clone: What it binds is not known.

CDR3 length: 13 residues. In germline, CDR1 is SGHAT, CDR2 FQNNGV. V shed 3 bases, J shed 2 bases, and the junction held 1 base outside the gene matches. Produced via immunoSEQ multiplex PCR; TCRdb's table is partial and in-frame only. The sample lists tens of thousands of clones; around 85% were seen once. The material sequenced was unstimulated CD8+ T cells sorted from spleen or lymph node cells, taken before intestinal transplant. This clonotype originated in a human donor who received an intestinal transplant. This chain joins TRBV11-2 and TRBJ2-7; 7 bases align to TRBD1. Written as DNA, the CDR3 is TGTGCCAGCAGCTTTGGGACAGCCTACGAGCAGTACTTC. Residues: CASSFGTAYEQYF.